Listed below are T cell receptor beta chains from one sample, sequenced in a study of cytomegalovirus exposure and HLA in healthy donors. Profiling relied on immunoSEQ multiplex PCR, and the TCRdb table lists in-frame clones only, not all of them. This table has fewer than 250,000 clones, almost 80% appearing once. What was sequenced was PBMCs. Every receptor here comes from a woman under 30 in good health and CMV-seronegative. CDR3s include the opening cysteine and the closing phenylalanine or tryptophan. A D gene is named only where the DNA matches it firmly. Size is omitted from some rows. Given values are once, few, many or a class for expanded clones.

cdr3_nt: TGCGCCAGCAGCAGCGGAGGTTCTAACTATGGCTACACCTTC
cdr3_aa: CASSSGGSNYGYTF
d_call: NA
v_call: TRBV5-1
clone_size: NA
j_call: TRBJ1-2

cdr3_nt: TGCGCCAGCAGCCAAGAGGGGGTTAGCGGACTCACGGAGGATGAGCAGTTCTTC
cdr3_aa: CASSQEGVSGLTEDEQFF
d_call: NA
v_call: TRBV4-3
clone_size: NA
j_call: TRBJ2-1

cdr3_nt: TGCGCCAGCAGCTACATACTAGCGGGGAACACCGGGGAGCTGTTTTTT
cdr3_aa: CASSYILAGNTGELFF
d_call: TRBD2
v_call: TRBV5-1
clone_size: NA
j_call: TRBJ2-2

cdr3_nt: TGCGCCAGCAGCGGGTGGGACAGTTCAGCAGGAAAGAACGGGCAGTACTTC
cdr3_aa: CASSGWDSSAGKNGQYF
d_call: TRBD1
v_call: TRBV5-1
clone_size: NA
j_call: TRBJ2-7

cdr3_nt: TGCGCCAGCAGTCAATCCGCAGGTTTCACTGAAGCTTTCTTT
cdr3_aa: CASSQSAGFTEAFF
d_call: NA
v_call: TRBV23-1
clone_size: NA
j_call: TRBJ1-1

cdr3_nt: TGTGCCAGCGGAGAGCGTAAAGAGACCCAGTACTTC
cdr3_aa: CASGERKETQYF
d_call: NA
v_call: TRBV5-8
clone_size: NA
j_call: TRBJ2-5

cdr3_nt: TGTGCCAGCAGCTCCCCCGGGGTAAACCTCGGGGATACGCAGTATTTT
cdr3_aa: CASSSPGVNLGDTQYF
d_call: NA
v_call: TRBV28
clone_size: NA
j_call: TRBJ2-3

cdr3_nt: TGTGCCAGCAGCTCCGGACTGTTAGAGGGCTACACCTTC
cdr3_aa: CASSSGLLEGYTF
d_call: NA
v_call: TRBV7-2
clone_size: NA
j_call: TRBJ1-2

cdr3_nt: TGTGCCAGCAGTCCCCTGAGGGAGACAGATACGCAGTATTTT
cdr3_aa: CASSPLRETDTQYF
d_call: NA
v_call: TRBV6-5
clone_size: NA
j_call: TRBJ2-3

cdr3_nt: TGTGCCAGCAGCACCCCCCGGACTAGCGGGAGCTACGAGCAGTACTTC
cdr3_aa: CASSTPRTSGSYEQYF
d_call: TRBD2
v_call: TRBV13
clone_size: NA
j_call: TRBJ2-7

cdr3_nt: TGTGCCAGCAGGGGGACAGGAGGAGGAGGGCAGTTCTTC
cdr3_aa: CASRGTGGGGQFF
d_call: TRBD1
v_call: TRBV2
clone_size: NA
j_call: TRBJ2-1

cdr3_nt: TGTGCCAGCAGCGTAGAGCCAGCGCCTAGGGAAAAACTGTTTTTT
cdr3_aa: CASSVEPAPREKLFF
d_call: NA
v_call: TRBV9
clone_size: NA
j_call: TRBJ1-4

cdr3_nt: TGTGCCAGCAGCTTGGTAGGACAAGGGGAAAAACTGTTTTTT
cdr3_aa: CASSLVGQGEKLFF
d_call: NA
v_call: TRBV5-4
clone_size: NA
j_call: TRBJ1-4

cdr3_nt: TGTGCCAGCAGCGTAGGAGACAGCTCCTACGAGCAGTACTTC
cdr3_aa: CASSVGDSSYEQYF
d_call: NA
v_call: TRBV9
clone_size: NA
j_call: TRBJ2-7

cdr3_nt: TGTGCCAGCAGCTTGGAACTAGCGGGTTACCAAGAGACCCAGTACTTC
cdr3_aa: CASSLELAGYQETQYF
d_call: TRBD2
v_call: TRBV5-6
clone_size: NA
j_call: TRBJ2-5

cdr3_nt: TGCGCCAGCAGCTCAACCGGGACAGGGAGGTTCAACACTGAAGCTTTCTTT
cdr3_aa: CASSSTGTGRFNTEAFF
d_call: TRBD1
v_call: TRBV5-1
clone_size: NA
j_call: TRBJ1-1

cdr3_nt: TGTGCCAGCAGCTTAAACGGCTACGAGCAGTACTTC
cdr3_aa: CASSLNGYEQYF
d_call: NA
v_call: TRBV7-3
clone_size: NA
j_call: TRBJ2-7

cdr3_nt: TGTGCCAGCAGTGAGAGAAATGAGCAGTTCTTC
cdr3_aa: CASSERNEQFF
d_call: NA
v_call: TRBV2
clone_size: NA
j_call: TRBJ2-1

cdr3_nt: TGTGCCAGCAGCCGAGGACAGGGGATGAAGACCCAGTACTTC
cdr3_aa: CASSRGQGMKTQYF
d_call: TRBD1
v_call: TRBV6-5
clone_size: NA
j_call: TRBJ2-5

cdr3_nt: TGTGCCAGCAGCTTGGGACTCAATCCGGACGAGCAGTACTTC
cdr3_aa: CASSLGLNPDEQYF
d_call: NA
v_call: TRBV5-6
clone_size: few
j_call: TRBJ2-7

cdr3_nt: TGTGCCAGCAGTGGGCTAGCGGGGAACTCCTACGAGCAGTACTTC
cdr3_aa: CASSGLAGNSYEQYF
d_call: TRBD2
v_call: TRBV2
clone_size: NA
j_call: TRBJ2-7

cdr3_nt: TGTGCCTGGAACAGGGGGCCGAAAGAGACCCAGTACTTC
cdr3_aa: CAWNRGPKETQYF
d_call: TRBD1
v_call: TRBV30
clone_size: NA
j_call: TRBJ2-5

cdr3_nt: TGTGCCAGCAGCTCGGGACAGTTGGGGTCCTACGAGCAGTACTTC
cdr3_aa: CASSSGQLGSYEQYF
d_call: TRBD1
v_call: TRBV5-5
clone_size: NA
j_call: TRBJ2-7

cdr3_nt: TGTGCCAGCAGCTTAATAACCGGGACAGGGGTTCGGTCTGGAAACACCATATATTTT
cdr3_aa: CASSLITGTGVRSGNTIYF
d_call: TRBD1
v_call: TRBV7-8
clone_size: NA
j_call: TRBJ1-3

cdr3_nt: TGTGCCAGCAGCTTAGGTGCCACTAGCGGGGACGAGCAGTACTTC
cdr3_aa: CASSLGATSGDEQYF
d_call: TRBD2
v_call: TRBV11-2
clone_size: NA
j_call: TRBJ2-7

cdr3_nt: TGTGCCAGCAGCGGGACAGGGGGCGTAATAAGCGAGCAGTACTTC
cdr3_aa: CASSGTGGVISEQYF
d_call: TRBD1
v_call: TRBV9
clone_size: NA
j_call: TRBJ2-7

cdr3_nt: TGTGCCTCAGGGTCCGGGGGGAGGCTAGATACGCAGTATTTT
cdr3_aa: CASGSGGRLDTQYF
d_call: TRBD2
v_call: TRBV7-9
clone_size: once
j_call: TRBJ2-3

cdr3_nt: TGCGCCAGCAACCTAGCGGGCCGGCAAGAGACCCAGTACTTC
cdr3_aa: CASNLAGRQETQYF
d_call: TRBD2
v_call: TRBV10-2
clone_size: NA
j_call: TRBJ2-5

cdr3_nt: TGTGCCAGCGCTCAGAGGGCGGGAGACCCGTACCAAGAGACCCAGTACTTC
cdr3_aa: CASAQRAGDPYQETQYF
d_call: TRBD2
v_call: TRBV9
clone_size: few
j_call: TRBJ2-5

cdr3_nt: TGTGCCAGCAGTGACTCGACGAAGGAGGATGGCTACACCTTC
cdr3_aa: CASSDSTKEDGYTF
d_call: NA
v_call: TRBV6-4
clone_size: NA
j_call: TRBJ1-2

cdr3_nt: TGTGCCAGCAGCGGGATACTAGCGGGGGGTTTCTACGGGGAGCTGTTTTTT
cdr3_aa: CASSGILAGGFYGELFF
d_call: TRBD2
v_call: TRBV5-5
clone_size: NA
j_call: TRBJ2-2

cdr3_nt: TGTGCCAGCAGCTTAACTCCAGGGTCCGAGCAGTACTTC
cdr3_aa: CASSLTPGSEQYF
d_call: NA
v_call: TRBV11-3
clone_size: NA
j_call: TRBJ2-7

cdr3_nt: TGTGCCAGCACCCGTGGGGCAGGGGGCTACGAGCAGTACTTC
cdr3_aa: CASTRGAGGYEQYF
d_call: TRBD1
v_call: TRBV6-5
clone_size: few
j_call: TRBJ2-7